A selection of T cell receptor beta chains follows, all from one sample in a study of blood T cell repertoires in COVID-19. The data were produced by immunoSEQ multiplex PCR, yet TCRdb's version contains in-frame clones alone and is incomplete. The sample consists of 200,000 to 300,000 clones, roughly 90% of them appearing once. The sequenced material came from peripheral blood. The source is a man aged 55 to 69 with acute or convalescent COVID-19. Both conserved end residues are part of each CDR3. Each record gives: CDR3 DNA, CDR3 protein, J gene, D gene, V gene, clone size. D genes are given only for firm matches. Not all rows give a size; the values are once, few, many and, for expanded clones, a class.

CDR3nt: TGCGCCAGCAGCCCGAACAGGGGGGCAGCTTTCTTT
CDR3aa: CASSPNRGAAFF
j_gene: TRBJ1-1
d_gene: TRBD1
v_gene: TRBV4-3
abundance: -

CDR3nt: TGTGCCAGCACTTCCGGGACAGGTCGCACTGAAGCTTTCTTT
CDR3aa: CASTSGTGRTEAFF
j_gene: TRBJ1-1
d_gene: TRBD1
v_gene: TRBV27
abundance: -

CDR3nt: TGTGCCAGCAGCCAAGTTCAGCGGGAGTGGGTTCAGTACTTC
CDR3aa: CASSQVQREWVQYF
j_gene: TRBJ2-4
d_gene: TRBD2
v_gene: TRBV4-2
abundance: -

CDR3nt: TGTGCCAGTAGTTGGGCAGGGCACTCCTACGAGCAGTACTTC
CDR3aa: CASSWAGHSYEQYF
j_gene: TRBJ2-7
d_gene: -
v_gene: TRBV19
abundance: -

CDR3nt: TGTGCCAGCAGTTTATCGGAGACTAGTCCCAACGAGCAGTACTTC
CDR3aa: CASSLSETSPNEQYF
j_gene: TRBJ2-7
d_gene: -
v_gene: TRBV27
abundance: -

CDR3nt: TGTGCCAGCAGCCAAGAGTTAGCGAGCACAGATACGCAGTATTTT
CDR3aa: CASSQELASTDTQYF
j_gene: TRBJ2-3
d_gene: -
v_gene: TRBV4-2
abundance: once

CDR3nt: TGTGCCAGCAGTCCTCTGCGGGGCCCCTCCTACAATGAGCAGTTCTTC
CDR3aa: CASSPLRGPSYNEQFF
j_gene: TRBJ2-1
d_gene: -
v_gene: TRBV7-6
abundance: -

CDR3nt: TGTGCCAGAAGCCGCCCCACTAGAGGTGAAGAGACCCAGTACTTC
CDR3aa: CARSRPTRGEETQYF
j_gene: TRBJ2-5
d_gene: -
v_gene: TRBV5-3
abundance: -

CDR3nt: TGTGCCAGCAGCCGGATGGGACAGGGGAATCAGCCCCAGCATTTT
CDR3aa: CASSRMGQGNQPQHF
j_gene: TRBJ1-5
d_gene: TRBD1
v_gene: TRBV7-2
abundance: -

CDR3nt: TGTGCCAGCAGTTTATGGATCGGGGGAGCTGGCTACACCTTC
CDR3aa: CASSLWIGGAGYTF
j_gene: TRBJ1-2
d_gene: -
v_gene: TRBV27
abundance: -

CDR3nt: TGTGCCATCAGTGAGTTAGCGGGAGGTTTAATAGTTGGGTCCTACGAGCAGTACTTC
CDR3aa: CAISELAGGLIVGSYEQYF
j_gene: TRBJ2-7
d_gene: TRBD2
v_gene: TRBV10-3
abundance: -

CDR3nt: TGTGCCAGCAGCTTAGGGGAGGAGACTGAAGCTTTCTTT
CDR3aa: CASSLGEETEAFF
j_gene: TRBJ1-1
d_gene: -
v_gene: TRBV11-2
abundance: -

CDR3nt: TGTGCCAGCAGAAGGGGCAGACGTGAAAAACTGTTTTTT
CDR3aa: CASRRGRREKLFF
j_gene: TRBJ1-4
d_gene: -
v_gene: TRBV28
abundance: -

CDR3nt: TGTGCCAGCAGCGCACAGGGGTACCAAGAGACCCAGTACTTC
CDR3aa: CASSAQGYQETQYF
j_gene: TRBJ2-5
d_gene: TRBD1
v_gene: TRBV9
abundance: -

CDR3nt: TGTGCCAGCAGCTCCTCACACCTTCGAGATACGCAGTATTTT
CDR3aa: CASSSSHLRDTQYF
j_gene: TRBJ2-3
d_gene: -
v_gene: TRBV11-2
abundance: -

CDR3nt: TGTGCCAGTAGTAATACCGGGACTAGCGGGAGAGCGGATACGCAGTATTTT
CDR3aa: CASSNTGTSGRADTQYF
j_gene: TRBJ2-3
d_gene: TRBD2
v_gene: TRBV19
abundance: once

CDR3nt: TGTGCCAGCAGTTTAGGAGGGGCCCATTCTTTAGAGCAGTTCTTC
CDR3aa: CASSLGGAHSLEQFF
j_gene: TRBJ2-1
d_gene: -
v_gene: TRBV28
abundance: -

CDR3nt: TGTGCCATCAGTGAGGTGACGGGAGGGAACACCGGGGAGCTGTTTTTT
CDR3aa: CAISEVTGGNTGELFF
j_gene: TRBJ2-2
d_gene: TRBD2
v_gene: TRBV10-3
abundance: -

CDR3nt: TGTGCCAGCAGTTCGACTAGCGGGAGTGACGAGCAGTACTTC
CDR3aa: CASSSTSGSDEQYF
j_gene: TRBJ2-7
d_gene: TRBD2
v_gene: TRBV7-8
abundance: -

CDR3nt: TGTGCCACCAGTGACCACTTACTAGCGGGAGTGAGTGAGCAGTTCTTC
CDR3aa: CATSDHLLAGVSEQFF
j_gene: TRBJ2-1
d_gene: TRBD2
v_gene: TRBV24-1
abundance: -

CDR3nt: TGCGCCAGCAGCTTGAGGACAGGGGGACGGGAAAAACTGTTTTTT
CDR3aa: CASSLRTGGREKLFF
j_gene: TRBJ1-4
d_gene: TRBD1
v_gene: TRBV5-1
abundance: -

CDR3nt: TGTGCCAGTAGTACCGGGACAGGGGAGCTGTTTTTT
CDR3aa: CASSTGTGELFF
j_gene: TRBJ2-2
d_gene: -
v_gene: TRBV19
abundance: few

CDR3nt: TGCGCCAGCAGCCCAACCAGCGGGAACTACGAGCAGTACTTC
CDR3aa: CASSPTSGNYEQYF
j_gene: TRBJ2-7
d_gene: TRBD2
v_gene: TRBV4-1
abundance: once

CDR3nt: TGCAGCGTTGGTCGGGGAGACGCAGATACGCAGTATTTT
CDR3aa: CSVGRGDADTQYF
j_gene: TRBJ2-3
d_gene: -
v_gene: TRBV29-1
abundance: -

CDR3nt: TGTGCCAGCAGTATCCGGGAATTTTGGCAGACCTACGAGCAGTACTTC
CDR3aa: CASSIREFWQTYEQYF
j_gene: TRBJ2-7
d_gene: -
v_gene: TRBV28
abundance: -

CDR3nt: TGTGCCAGCAGGAGGGACAGGGAAGGCTACACCTTC
CDR3aa: CASRRDREGYTF
j_gene: TRBJ1-2
d_gene: TRBD1
v_gene: TRBV27
abundance: -

CDR3nt: TGTGCCTGGACTTTTGGTCAGGGGACCACAGATACGCAGTATTTT
CDR3aa: CAWTFGQGTTDTQYF
j_gene: TRBJ2-3
d_gene: -
v_gene: TRBV30
abundance: -

CDR3nt: TGTGCCAGCAGGCTCCGGACAGACGTGAACACTGAAGCTTTCTTT
CDR3aa: CASRLRTDVNTEAFF
j_gene: TRBJ1-1
d_gene: -
v_gene: TRBV28
abundance: -

CDR3nt: TGTGCCAGCAGTCGAGGGGGCGGGTCCTATAATTCACCCCTCCACTTT
CDR3aa: CASSRGGGSYNSPLHF
j_gene: TRBJ1-6
d_gene: TRBD1
v_gene: TRBV28
abundance: -

CDR3nt: TGTGCCAGCAGTCCGGGGGTGACAGGGAGGGAAGCTTTCTTT
CDR3aa: CASSPGVTGREAFF
j_gene: TRBJ1-1
d_gene: TRBD1
v_gene: TRBV6-2/TRBV6-3
abundance: few

CDR3nt: TGTGCCAGCAGTGAGGGGACAGCCCTGAACACTGAAGCTTTCTTT
CDR3aa: CASSEGTALNTEAFF
j_gene: TRBJ1-1
d_gene: TRBD1
v_gene: TRBV6-1
abundance: -

CDR3nt: TGTGCCAGTAGTATGAGACAGGGACAGGGGGGTACTGAAGCTTTCTTT
CDR3aa: CASSMRQGQGGTEAFF
j_gene: TRBJ1-1
d_gene: TRBD1
v_gene: TRBV19
abundance: -

CDR3nt: TGTGCCAGCAGTTTACCCCCACCCTCGACAGGGGGAGGGACTGAAGCTTTCTTT
CDR3aa: CASSLPPPSTGGGTEAFF
j_gene: TRBJ1-1
d_gene: TRBD1
v_gene: TRBV28
abundance: -

CDR3nt: TGTGCCATCAGGACAGGTCAAAACGGCGAGCAGTACTTC
CDR3aa: CAIRTGQNGEQYF
j_gene: TRBJ2-7
d_gene: -
v_gene: TRBV10-3
abundance: -

CDR3nt: TGTGCCACCAGCAGAGCCCAGGTCGATGAGCAGTTCTTC
CDR3aa: CATSRAQVDEQFF
j_gene: TRBJ2-1
d_gene: -
v_gene: TRBV15
abundance: -

CDR3nt: TGTGCCAGCAGCTTAGCTCCTACCGGGACTCCCTCTTCTGGCGAGCAGTACTTC
CDR3aa: CASSLAPTGTPSSGEQYF
j_gene: TRBJ2-7
d_gene: -
v_gene: TRBV11-1
abundance: -

CDR3nt: TGTGCCAGTAGTATAGGGAAGACAGGAGCTAATGAAAAACTGTTTTTT
CDR3aa: CASSIGKTGANEKLFF
j_gene: TRBJ1-4
d_gene: -
v_gene: TRBV19
abundance: -

CDR3nt: TGTGCCAGCAGTTTAAGTCCTCCCAGGGGGCGTTTGTCTAATGAAAAACTGTTTTTT
CDR3aa: CASSLSPPRGRLSNEKLFF
j_gene: TRBJ1-4
d_gene: TRBD1
v_gene: TRBV27
abundance: -

CDR3nt: TGTGCCAGCAGCCCTGTCAGCTCCTACAATGAGCAGTTCTTC
CDR3aa: CASSPVSSYNEQFF
j_gene: TRBJ2-1
d_gene: -
v_gene: TRBV3-1/TRBV3-2
abundance: -

CDR3nt: TGTGCCAGCAGCCCTATAGCGTTTTCAGGCCGGGAGACCCAGTACTTC
CDR3aa: CASSPIAFSGRETQYF
j_gene: TRBJ2-5
d_gene: -
v_gene: TRBV11-2
abundance: once

CDR3nt: TGTGCCAGCAGCCGGACAGGGGGCAATTCACCCCTCCACTTT
CDR3aa: CASSRTGGNSPLHF
j_gene: TRBJ1-6
d_gene: TRBD1
v_gene: TRBV6-5
abundance: few

CDR3nt: TGCAGTGCTAGTGGGAAGAGGGAAAAACTGTTTTTT
CDR3aa: CSASGKREKLFF
j_gene: TRBJ1-4
d_gene: -
v_gene: TRBV20-1
abundance: -

CDR3nt: TGTGCCAGTGGGACTACCGTCGAGCAGTACTTC
CDR3aa: CASGTTVEQYF
j_gene: TRBJ2-7
d_gene: TRBD2
v_gene: TRBV6-5
abundance: -

CDR3nt: TGCGCCAGCAGCCAAGATCGGGGGGATACGCAGTATTTT
CDR3aa: CASSQDRGDTQYF
j_gene: TRBJ2-3
d_gene: -
v_gene: TRBV4-3
abundance: -

CDR3nt: TGCGCCAGCAGCTGGACTAGCCCCTACACCGGGGAGCTGTTTTTT
CDR3aa: CASSWTSPYTGELFF
j_gene: TRBJ2-2
d_gene: TRBD2
v_gene: TRBV5-1
abundance: few

CDR3nt: TGTGCCAGCAGCAAGGGTACTAGCGGATTAGCGGAGACCCAGTACTTC
CDR3aa: CASSKGTSGLAETQYF
j_gene: TRBJ2-5
d_gene: TRBD2
v_gene: TRBV6-2/TRBV6-3
abundance: -